This paragraph covers one TCR beta chain sequence. The entry originates in a study of blood T cell repertoires in COVID-19. TCRdb's table, derived via immunoSEQ multiplex PCR, lists solely in-frame clones and lacks some. The profile shows 250,000 to 400,000 clones, 88% of them singletons. V lost 3 bases, J lost 0 bases, and 4 bases stayed unmatched. The germline V gene has CDR1 LGHDT and CDR2 YNNKEL (reference sequence). The CDR3 spans 16 residues. Specimen: peripheral blood. The chain joins TRBV3-1 (or the pseudogene TRBV3-2) to TRBJ2-2; 7 nucleotides agree with TRBD1. The clonotype comes from a woman between 25 and 40 years old with COVID-19, enrolled during active disease. In DNA, the CDR3 is TGTGCCAGCAGCCAGAGGGGACAGACGAACACCGGGGAGCTGTTTTTT. It yields the protein CASSQRGQTNTGELFF.